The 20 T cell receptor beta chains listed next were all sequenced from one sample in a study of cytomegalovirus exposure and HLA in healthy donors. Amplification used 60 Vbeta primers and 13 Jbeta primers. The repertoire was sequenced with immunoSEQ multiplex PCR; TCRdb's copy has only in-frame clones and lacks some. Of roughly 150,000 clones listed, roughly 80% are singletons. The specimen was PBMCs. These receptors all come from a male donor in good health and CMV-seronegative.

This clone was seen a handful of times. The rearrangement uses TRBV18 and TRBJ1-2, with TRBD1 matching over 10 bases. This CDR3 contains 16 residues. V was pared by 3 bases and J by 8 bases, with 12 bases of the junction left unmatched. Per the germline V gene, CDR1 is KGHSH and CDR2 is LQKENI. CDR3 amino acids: CASSPERDRGQGGYTF. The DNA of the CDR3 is TGTGCCAGCTCACCGGAGCGCGACAGGGGGCAAGGGGGCTACACCTTC.

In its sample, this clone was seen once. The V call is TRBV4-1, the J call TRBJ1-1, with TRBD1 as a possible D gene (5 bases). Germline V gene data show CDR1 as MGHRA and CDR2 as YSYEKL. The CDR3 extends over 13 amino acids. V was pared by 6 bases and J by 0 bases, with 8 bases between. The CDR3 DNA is TGCGCCAGCAGGCCGACAGTGAACACTGAAGCTTTCTTT. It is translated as CASRPTVNTEAFF.

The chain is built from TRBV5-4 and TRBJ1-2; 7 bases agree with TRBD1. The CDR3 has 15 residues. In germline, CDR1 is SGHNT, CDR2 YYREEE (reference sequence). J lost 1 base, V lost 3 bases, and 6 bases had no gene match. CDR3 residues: CASSSDQGDNYGYTF. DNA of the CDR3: TGTGCCAGCAGCTCAGACCAGGGGGATAACTATGGCTACACCTTC.

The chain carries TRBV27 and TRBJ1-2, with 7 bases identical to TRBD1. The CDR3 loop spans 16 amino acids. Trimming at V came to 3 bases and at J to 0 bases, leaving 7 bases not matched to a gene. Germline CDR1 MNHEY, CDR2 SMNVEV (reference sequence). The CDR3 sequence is CASSLRGRVSNYGYTF. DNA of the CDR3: TGTGCCAGCAGTTTGAGGGGGCGGGTTTCTAACTATGGCTACACCTTC.

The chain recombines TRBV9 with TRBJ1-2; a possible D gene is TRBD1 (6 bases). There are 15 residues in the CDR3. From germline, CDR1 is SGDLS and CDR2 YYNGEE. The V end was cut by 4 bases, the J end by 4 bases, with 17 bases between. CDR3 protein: CASSPSPLDSYGYTF. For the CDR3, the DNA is TGTGCCAGCAGCCCTTCACCCCTGGACAGCTATGGCTACACCTTC.

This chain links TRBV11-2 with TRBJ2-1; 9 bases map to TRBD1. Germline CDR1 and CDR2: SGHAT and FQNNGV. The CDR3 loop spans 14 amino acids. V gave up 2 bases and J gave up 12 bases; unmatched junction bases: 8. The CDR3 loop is CASSLSGQGQGQFF. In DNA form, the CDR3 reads TGTGCCAGCAGCTTATCGGGACAGGGCCAAGGGCAGTTCTTC.

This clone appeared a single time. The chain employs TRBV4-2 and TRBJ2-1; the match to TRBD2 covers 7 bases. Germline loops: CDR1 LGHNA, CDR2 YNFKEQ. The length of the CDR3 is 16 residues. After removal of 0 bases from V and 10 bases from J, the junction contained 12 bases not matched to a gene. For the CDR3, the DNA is TGTGCCAGCAGCCAAGATCGTCTAGCGGCCCTTGAGGAGCAGTTCTTC. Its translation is CASSQDRLAALEEQFF.

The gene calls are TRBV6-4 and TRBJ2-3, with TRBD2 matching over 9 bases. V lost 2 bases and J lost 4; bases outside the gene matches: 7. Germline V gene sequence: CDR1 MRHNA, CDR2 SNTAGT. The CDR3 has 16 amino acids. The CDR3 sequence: CASSDRGGGGSDTQYF. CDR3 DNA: TGTGCCAGCAGTGACCGCGGGGGGGGAGGCTCAGATACGCAGTATTTT.

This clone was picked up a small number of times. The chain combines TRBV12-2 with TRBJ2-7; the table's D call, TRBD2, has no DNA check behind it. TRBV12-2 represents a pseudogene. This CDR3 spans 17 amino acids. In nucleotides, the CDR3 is TGTGCAAGTCGCTTAGTGACGGGAATCGTCATTGGATACGAGCAGTACTTC. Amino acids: CASRLVTGIVIGYEQYF.

The CDR3 DNA reads TGTGCCAGCAGGAACCTAGGGAGGGAGACCCAGTACTTC. It codes for CASRNLGRETQYF. The J gene is TRBJ2-5, the V gene TRBV5-8; D perhaps matches TRBD2 (6 bases). The germline V gene encodes CDR1 SGHTS and CDR2 YDEGEE. Trimming pared 5 bases from V and 5 bases from J, leaving 13 bases between. The CDR3 loop spans 13 amino acids.

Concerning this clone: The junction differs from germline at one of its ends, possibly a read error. The CDR3 loop reads CASTSVGGDRLF. Written as DNA, the CDR3 is TGTGCCAGCACCTCGGTGGGGGGGGATCGCCTCTTT. The chain employs TRBV2 and TRBJ1-1; a possible D gene is TRBD1 (5 bases). The CDR3 spans 12 residues. Germline V gene data show CDR1 as SNHLY and CDR2 as FYNNEI.

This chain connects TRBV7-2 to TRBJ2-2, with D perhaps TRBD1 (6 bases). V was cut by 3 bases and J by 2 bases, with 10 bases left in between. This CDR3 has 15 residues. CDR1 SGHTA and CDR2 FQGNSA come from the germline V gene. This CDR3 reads CASSFRDTNTGELFF. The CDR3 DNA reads TGTGCCAGCAGCTTCCGGGACACCAACACCGGGGAGCTGTTTTTT.

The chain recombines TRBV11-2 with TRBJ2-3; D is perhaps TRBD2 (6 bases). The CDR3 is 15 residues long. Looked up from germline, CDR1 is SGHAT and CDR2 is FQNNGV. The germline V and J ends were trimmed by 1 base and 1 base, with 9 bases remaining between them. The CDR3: CASSLAGDRTDTQYF. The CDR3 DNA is TGTGCCAGCAGCTTAGCGGGGGACCGCACAGATACGCAGTATTTT. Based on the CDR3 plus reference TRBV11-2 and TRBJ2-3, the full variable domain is EAGVAQSPRYKIIEKRQSVAFWCNPISGHATLYWYQQILGQGPKLLIQFQNNGVVDDSQLPKDRFSAERLKGVDSTLKIQPAKLEDSAVYLCASSLAGDRTDTQYFGPGTRLTVL.

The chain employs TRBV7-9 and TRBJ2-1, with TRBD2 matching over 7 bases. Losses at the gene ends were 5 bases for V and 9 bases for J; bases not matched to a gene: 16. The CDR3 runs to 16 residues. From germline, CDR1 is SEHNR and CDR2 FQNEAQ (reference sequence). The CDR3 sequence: CASSPVPGLPSGEQFF. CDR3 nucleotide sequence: TGTGCCAGCAGCCCAGTTCCGGGACTACCCTCCGGTGAGCAGTTCTTC.

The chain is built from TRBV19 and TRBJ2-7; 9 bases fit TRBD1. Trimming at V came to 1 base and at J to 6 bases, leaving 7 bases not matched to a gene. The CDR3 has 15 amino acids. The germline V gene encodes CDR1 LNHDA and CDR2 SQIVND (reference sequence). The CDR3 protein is CASSIVGTGFGEQYF. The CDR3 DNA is TGTGCCAGTAGTATAGTTGGGACAGGGTTCGGCGAGCAGTACTTC.

The CDR3 sequence: CASSSGTSESYEQYF. In nucleotides, the CDR3 is TGTGCCAGCAGTTCCGGGACTAGCGAGTCCTACGAGCAGTACTTC. This chain uses TRBV28 with TRBJ2-7; 10 bases are a match to TRBD2. The CDR3 is 15 residues long. Germline V CDR1 and CDR2: MDHEN, SYDVKM. Germline trimming cut 4 bases from V and 1 base from J; bases unmatched to any gene: 4.

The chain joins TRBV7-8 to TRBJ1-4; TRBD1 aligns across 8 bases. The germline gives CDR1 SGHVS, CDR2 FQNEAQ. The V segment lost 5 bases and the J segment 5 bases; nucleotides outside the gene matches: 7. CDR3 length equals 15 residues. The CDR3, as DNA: TGTGCCAGCAGCCGAAACAGGGGGAAGAATGAAAAACTGTTTTTT. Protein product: CASSRNRGKNEKLFF.

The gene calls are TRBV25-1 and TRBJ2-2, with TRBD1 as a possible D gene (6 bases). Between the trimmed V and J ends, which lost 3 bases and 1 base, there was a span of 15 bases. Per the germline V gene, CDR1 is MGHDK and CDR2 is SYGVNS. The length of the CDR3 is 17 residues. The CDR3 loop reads CASSDPRDTENTGELFF. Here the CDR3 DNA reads TGTGCCAGCAGTGACCCCCGGGACACCGAGAACACCGGGGAGCTGTTTTTT.

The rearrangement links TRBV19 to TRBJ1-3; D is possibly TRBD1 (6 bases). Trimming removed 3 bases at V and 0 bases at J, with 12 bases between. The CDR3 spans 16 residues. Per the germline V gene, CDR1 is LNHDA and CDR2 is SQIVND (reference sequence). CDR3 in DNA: TGTGCCAGTAGTATGGCGACAGGATACTCTGGAAACACCATATATTTT. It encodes CASSMATGYSGNTIYF.

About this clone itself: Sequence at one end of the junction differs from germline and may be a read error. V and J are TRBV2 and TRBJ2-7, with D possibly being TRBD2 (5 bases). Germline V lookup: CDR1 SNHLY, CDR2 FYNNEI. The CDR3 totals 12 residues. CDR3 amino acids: CASRLITSGVGF. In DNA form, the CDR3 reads TGTGCCAGCCGCCTCATTACTAGTGGGGTGGGCTTC.